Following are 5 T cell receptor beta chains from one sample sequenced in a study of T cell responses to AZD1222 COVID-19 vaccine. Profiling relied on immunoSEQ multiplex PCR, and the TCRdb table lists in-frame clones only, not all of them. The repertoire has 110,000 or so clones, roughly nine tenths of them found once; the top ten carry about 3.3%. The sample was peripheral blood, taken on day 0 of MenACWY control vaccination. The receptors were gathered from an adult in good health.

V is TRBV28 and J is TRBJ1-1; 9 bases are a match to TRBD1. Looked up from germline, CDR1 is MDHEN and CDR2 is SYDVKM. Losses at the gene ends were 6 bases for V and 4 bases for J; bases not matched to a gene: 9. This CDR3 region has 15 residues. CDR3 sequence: CASRGEDRGGTEAFF. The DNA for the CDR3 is TGTGCCAGCAGGGGTGAGGACAGGGGAGGCACTGAAGCTTTCTTT.

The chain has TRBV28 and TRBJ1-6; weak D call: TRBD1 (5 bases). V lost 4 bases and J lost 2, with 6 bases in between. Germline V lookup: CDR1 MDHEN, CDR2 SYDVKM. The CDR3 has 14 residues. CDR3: CASSWGAYNSPLHF. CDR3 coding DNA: TGTGCCAGCAGTTGGGGGGCCTATAATTCACCCCTCCACTTT.

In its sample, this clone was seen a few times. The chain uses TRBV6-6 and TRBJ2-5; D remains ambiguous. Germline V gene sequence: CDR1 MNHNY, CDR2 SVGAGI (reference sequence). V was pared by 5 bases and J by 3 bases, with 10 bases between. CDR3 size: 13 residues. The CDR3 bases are TGTGCCAGCAGTCCAACGATCGAAGAGACCCAGTACTTC. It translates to CASSPTIEETQYF.

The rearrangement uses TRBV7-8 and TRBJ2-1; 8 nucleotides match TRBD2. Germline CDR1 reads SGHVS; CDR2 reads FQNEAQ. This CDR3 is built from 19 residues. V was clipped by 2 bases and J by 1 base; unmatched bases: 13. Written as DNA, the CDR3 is TGTGCCAGCAGCTTATCGAGGAGTCGGGGGGGGCCGTCCTACAATGAGCAGTTCTTC. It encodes CASSLSRSRGGPSYNEQFF.

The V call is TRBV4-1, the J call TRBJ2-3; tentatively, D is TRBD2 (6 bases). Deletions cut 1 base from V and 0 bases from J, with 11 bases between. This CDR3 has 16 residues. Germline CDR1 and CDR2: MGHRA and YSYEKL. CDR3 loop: CASSQVYGGSTDTQYF. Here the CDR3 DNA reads TGCGCCAGCAGCCAAGTCTATGGGGGGAGCACAGATACGCAGTATTTT.